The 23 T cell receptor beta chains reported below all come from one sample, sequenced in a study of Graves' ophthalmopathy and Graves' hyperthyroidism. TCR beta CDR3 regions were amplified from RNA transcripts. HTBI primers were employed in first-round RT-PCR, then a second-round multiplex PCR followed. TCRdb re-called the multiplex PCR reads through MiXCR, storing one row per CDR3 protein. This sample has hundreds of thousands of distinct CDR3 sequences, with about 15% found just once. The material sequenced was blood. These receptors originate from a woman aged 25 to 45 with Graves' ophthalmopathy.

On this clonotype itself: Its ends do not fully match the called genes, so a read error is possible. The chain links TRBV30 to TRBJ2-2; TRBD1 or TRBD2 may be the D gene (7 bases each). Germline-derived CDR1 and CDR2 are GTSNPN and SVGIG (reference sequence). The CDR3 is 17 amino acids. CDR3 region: CAWSAVRGGVGTRELFF. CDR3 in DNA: TGTGCCTGGAGTGCGGTCAGGGGGGGGGTTGGCACCAGGGAGCTGTTTTTT.

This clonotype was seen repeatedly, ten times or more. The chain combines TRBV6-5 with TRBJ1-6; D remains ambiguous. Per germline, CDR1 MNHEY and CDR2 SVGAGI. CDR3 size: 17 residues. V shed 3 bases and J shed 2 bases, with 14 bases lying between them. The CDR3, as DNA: TGTGCCAGCAGTTATGCCGCGAGGGATGCCTATAATTCACCCCTCCACTTT. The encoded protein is CASSYAARDAYNSPLHF.

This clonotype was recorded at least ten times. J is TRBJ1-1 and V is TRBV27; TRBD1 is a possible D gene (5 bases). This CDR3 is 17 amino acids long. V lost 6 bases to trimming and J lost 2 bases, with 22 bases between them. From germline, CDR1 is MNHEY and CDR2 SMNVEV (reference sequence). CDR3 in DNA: TGTGCCAGCAGGAGAGGGATTTTCGGGGGTCGTAACACTGAAGCTTTCTTT. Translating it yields CASRRGIFGGRNTEAFF.

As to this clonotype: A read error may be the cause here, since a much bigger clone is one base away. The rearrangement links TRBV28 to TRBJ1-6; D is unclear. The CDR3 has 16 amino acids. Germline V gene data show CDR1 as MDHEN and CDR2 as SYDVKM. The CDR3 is CSSSHSRPSGNSPLHF. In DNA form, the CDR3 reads TGTTCCAGCAGCCATAGCAGGCCGTCGGGGAATTCACCCCTCCACTTT.

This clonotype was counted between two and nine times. The CDR3 spells CAVRRENTGELFF. The CDR3 coding sequence is TGCGCCGTTCGGAGGGAGAACACCGGGGAGCTGTTTTTT. J is TRBJ2-2 and V is TRBV4-1, with D possibly being TRBD2 (6 bases). Germline V gives CDR1 MGHRA, CDR2 YSYEKL. This CDR3 has 13 amino acids. V gave up 11 bases and J gave up 1 base, with 11 bases separating them.

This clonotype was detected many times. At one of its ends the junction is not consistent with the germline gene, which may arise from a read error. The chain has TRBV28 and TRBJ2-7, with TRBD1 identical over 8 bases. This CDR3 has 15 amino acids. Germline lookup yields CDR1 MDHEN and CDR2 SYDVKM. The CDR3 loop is CASSLVRTGSYEQYF. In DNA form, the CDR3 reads TGTGCCAGCAGTTTAGTCAGGACAGGGTCCTACGAGCAGTATTTC.

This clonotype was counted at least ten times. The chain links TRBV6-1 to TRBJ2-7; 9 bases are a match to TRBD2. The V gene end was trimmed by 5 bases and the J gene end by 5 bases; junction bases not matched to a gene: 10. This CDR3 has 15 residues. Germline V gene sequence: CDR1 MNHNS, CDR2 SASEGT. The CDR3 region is CASSLSGSAANEQYF. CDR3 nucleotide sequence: TGTGCCAGCAGTCTTAGCGGGAGCGCGGCAAACGAGCAGTACTTC.

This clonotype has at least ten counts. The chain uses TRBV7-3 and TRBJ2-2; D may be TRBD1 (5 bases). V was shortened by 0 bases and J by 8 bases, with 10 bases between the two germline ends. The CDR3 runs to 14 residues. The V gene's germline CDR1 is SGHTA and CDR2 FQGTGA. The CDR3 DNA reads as TGTGCCAGCAGCTTAACGCTAGGGGCAGGGGAGCTGTTTTTT. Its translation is CASSLTLGAGELFF.

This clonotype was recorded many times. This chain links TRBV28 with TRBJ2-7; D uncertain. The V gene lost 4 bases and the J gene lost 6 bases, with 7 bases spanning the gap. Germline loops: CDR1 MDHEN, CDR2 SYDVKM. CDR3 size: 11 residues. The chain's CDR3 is CASSSSVEQYF. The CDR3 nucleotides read TGTGCCAGCAGTTCCTCGGTCGAGCAGTACTTC.

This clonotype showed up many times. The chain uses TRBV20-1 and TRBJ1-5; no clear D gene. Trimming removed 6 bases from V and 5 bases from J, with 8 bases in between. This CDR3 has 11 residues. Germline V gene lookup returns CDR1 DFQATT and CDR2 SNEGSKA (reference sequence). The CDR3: CSASADQPQHF. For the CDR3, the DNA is TGCAGTGCCTCGGCAGATCAGCCCCAGCATTTT.

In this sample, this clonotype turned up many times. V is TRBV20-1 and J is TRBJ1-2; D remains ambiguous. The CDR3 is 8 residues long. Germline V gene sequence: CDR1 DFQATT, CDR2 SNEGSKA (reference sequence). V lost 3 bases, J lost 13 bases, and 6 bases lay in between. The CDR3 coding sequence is TGCAGTGCTAGTGTCTCCACCTTC. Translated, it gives CSASVSTF.

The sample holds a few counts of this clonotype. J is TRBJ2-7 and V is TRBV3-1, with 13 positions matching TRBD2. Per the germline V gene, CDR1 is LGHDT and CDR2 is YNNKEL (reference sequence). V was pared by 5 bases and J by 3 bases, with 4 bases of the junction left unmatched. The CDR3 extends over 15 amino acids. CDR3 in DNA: TGTGCCAGCAGCTGGACTAGCGGGAGCAACTACGAGCAGTACTTC. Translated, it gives CASSWTSGSNYEQYF.

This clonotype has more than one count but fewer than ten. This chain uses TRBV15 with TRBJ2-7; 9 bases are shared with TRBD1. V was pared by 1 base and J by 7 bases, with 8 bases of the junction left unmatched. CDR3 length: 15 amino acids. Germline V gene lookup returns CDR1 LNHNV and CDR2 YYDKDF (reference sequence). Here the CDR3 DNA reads TGTGCCACCAGCAGAGTTAGAGGGACAGGGTTTGAGCAGTACTTC. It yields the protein CATSRVRGTGFEQYF.

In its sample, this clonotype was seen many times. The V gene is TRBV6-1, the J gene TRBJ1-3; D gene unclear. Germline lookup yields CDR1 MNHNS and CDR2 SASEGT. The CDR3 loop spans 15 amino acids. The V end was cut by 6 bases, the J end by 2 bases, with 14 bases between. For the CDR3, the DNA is TGTGCCAGCAGAAATTTGGGTGAAGCTGGAAACACCATATATTTT. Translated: CASRNLGEAGNTIYF.

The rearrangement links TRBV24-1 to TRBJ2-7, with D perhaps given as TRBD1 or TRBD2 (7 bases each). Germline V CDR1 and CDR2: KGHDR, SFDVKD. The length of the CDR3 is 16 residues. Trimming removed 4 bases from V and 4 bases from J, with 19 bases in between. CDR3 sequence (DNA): TGTGCCACCAGTGACGGGGGGACAGAGAGGGTATACGAGCAGTACTTC. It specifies CATSDGGTERVYEQYF.

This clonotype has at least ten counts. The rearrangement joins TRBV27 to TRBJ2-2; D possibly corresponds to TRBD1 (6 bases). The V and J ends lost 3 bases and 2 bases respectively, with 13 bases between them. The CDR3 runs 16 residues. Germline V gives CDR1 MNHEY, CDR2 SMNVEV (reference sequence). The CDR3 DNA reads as TGTGCCAGCAGTTTTATGGGACAAGGAAACACCGGGGAGCTGTTTTTT. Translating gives CASSFMGQGNTGELFF.

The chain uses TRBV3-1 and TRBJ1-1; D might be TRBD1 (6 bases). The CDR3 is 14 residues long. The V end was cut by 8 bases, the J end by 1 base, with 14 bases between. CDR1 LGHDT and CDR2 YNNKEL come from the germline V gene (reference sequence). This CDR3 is CASLGGDKNTEAFF. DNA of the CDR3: TGTGCCAGCCTAGGGGGGGATAAGAACACTGAAGCTTTCTTT.

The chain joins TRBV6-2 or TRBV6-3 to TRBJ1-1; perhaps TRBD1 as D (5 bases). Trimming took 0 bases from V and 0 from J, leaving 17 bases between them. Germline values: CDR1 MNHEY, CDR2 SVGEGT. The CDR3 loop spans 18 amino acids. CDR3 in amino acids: CASSYSWTTTPMNTEAFF. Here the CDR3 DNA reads TGTGCCAGCAGTTACTCGTGGACAACAACCCCCATGAACACTGAAGCTTTCTTT.

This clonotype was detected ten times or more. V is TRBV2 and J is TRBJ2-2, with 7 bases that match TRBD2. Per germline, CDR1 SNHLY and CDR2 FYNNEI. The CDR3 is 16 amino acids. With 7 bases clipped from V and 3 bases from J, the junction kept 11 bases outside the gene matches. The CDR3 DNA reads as TGTGCCAGCACGGGTGCAGCGGGAACTTACACCGGGGAGCTGTTTTTT. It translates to CASTGAAGTYTGELFF.

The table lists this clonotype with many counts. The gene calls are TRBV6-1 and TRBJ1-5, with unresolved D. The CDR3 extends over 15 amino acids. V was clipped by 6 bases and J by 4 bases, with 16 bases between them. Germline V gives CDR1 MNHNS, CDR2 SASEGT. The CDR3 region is CASRKGWRENQPQHF. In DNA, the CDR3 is TGTGCCAGCAGGAAGGGCTGGCGAGAAAATCAGCCCCAGCATTTT.

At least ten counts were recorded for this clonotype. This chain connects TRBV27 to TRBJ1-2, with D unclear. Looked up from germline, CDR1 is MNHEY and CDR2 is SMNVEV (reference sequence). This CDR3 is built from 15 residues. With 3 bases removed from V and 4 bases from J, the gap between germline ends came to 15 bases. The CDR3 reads CASSFSLGDFYGYTF. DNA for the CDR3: TGTGCCAGCAGTTTTTCGTTGGGAGACTTCTATGGCTACACCTTC.

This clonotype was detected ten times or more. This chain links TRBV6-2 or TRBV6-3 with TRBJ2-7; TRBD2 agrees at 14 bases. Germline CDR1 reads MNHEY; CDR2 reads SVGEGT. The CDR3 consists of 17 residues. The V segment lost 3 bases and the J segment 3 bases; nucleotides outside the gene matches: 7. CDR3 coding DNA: TGTGCCAGCAGTTATAGACTAGCGGGAGGGCCTGTCTACGAGCAGTACTTC. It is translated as CASSYRLAGGPVYEQYF.

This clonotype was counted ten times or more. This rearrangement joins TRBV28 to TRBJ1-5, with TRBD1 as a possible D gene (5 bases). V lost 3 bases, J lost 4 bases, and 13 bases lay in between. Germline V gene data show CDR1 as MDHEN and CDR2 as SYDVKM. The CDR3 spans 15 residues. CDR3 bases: TGTGCCAGCAGTTTTTTTAGGGGAGGAAATCAGCCCCAGCATTTT. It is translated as CASSFFRGGNQPQHF.